Reported below is one T cell receptor (beta chain). Its antigen is unidentified. Clones were sequenced by immunoSEQ multiplex PCR, and TCRdb holds only the in-frame ones, with some missing. The data hold approximately 50,000 clones, with 75% to 90% observed a single time. Time point defined: after dendritic cell vaccination, including at tumor progression/relapse. These data come from a study of glioma-infiltrating T cells after dendritic cell vaccination. Findings of the study overall: Survival was not directly related to TCR clonality in these patients. The cohort had few patients with full blood and tumor sets.

There are 14 residues in the CDR3. Germline assignment: CDR1 MDHEN and CDR2 SYDVKM. The sequencing here drew on blood, taken after dendritic cell vaccination. The chain joins TRBV28 to TRBJ2-5; D ambiguous. Judging by the DNA end, TRBJ2-7 fits better; the J call may be wrong. The clonotype comes from a human donor with glioblastoma. CDR3 in amino acids: CASNWATASYEQYF. Here the CDR3 DNA reads TGTGCCAGCAATTGGGCCACGGCCTCCTACGAGCAGTACTTC.